A single sample gave rise to the 4 T cell receptor beta chains below, sequenced in a study of blood T cell repertoires in COVID-19. The table came from immunoSEQ multiplex PCR; TCRdb's copy has only in-frame clones and leaves some out. The sample lists around 70,000 clones; around 90% were seen once. The source material was peripheral blood. The source of these receptors is a woman younger than 35 with acute or convalescent COVID-19.

The V and J genes are TRBV3-1 (or the pseudogene TRBV3-2) and TRBJ1-2, with no clear D. V lost 1 base, J lost 4 bases, and 7 bases lay in between. Germline assignment: CDR1 LGHDT and CDR2 YNNKEL (reference sequence). The CDR3 runs 13 residues. CDR3 nucleotide sequence: TGTGCCAGCAGCCAAGTTGCAGGCTATGGCTACACCTTC. Its protein is CASSQVAGYGYTF.

The rearrangement joins TRBV28 to TRBJ2-5; 14 bases are shared with TRBD2. V lost 6 bases, J lost 5 bases, and 20 bases stayed unmatched. There are 20 residues in the CDR3. Looked up from germline, CDR1 is MDHEN and CDR2 is SYDVKM. The CDR3 here is CASRTDAGTSGSRGGETQYF. In DNA, the CDR3 is TGTGCCAGCAGGACAGACGCCGGGACTAGCGGGAGTAGGGGGGGGGAGACCCAGTACTTC.

The chain links TRBV6-2 or TRBV6-3 to TRBJ2-2, with 12 bases matching TRBD2. Germline V gene data show CDR1 as MNHEY and CDR2 as SVGEGT. V lost 5 bases, J lost 5 bases, and 6 bases stayed unmatched. The CDR3 is 16 amino acids. The DNA for the CDR3 is TGTGCCAGCAGTCTCCGACTAGCGGGAGATACCGGGGAGCTGTTTTTT. This sequence encodes CASSLRLAGDTGELFF.

V and J are TRBV6-6 and TRBJ1-1; no clear D. The CDR3 consists of 11 residues. V lost 9 bases to trimming and J lost 4 bases, with 9 bases between them. Germline lookup yields CDR1 MNHNY and CDR2 SVGAGI (reference sequence). The CDR3 region is CASLAVTEAFF. In nucleotides, the CDR3 is TGTGCCAGTTTGGCGGTCACTGAAGCTTTCTTT.